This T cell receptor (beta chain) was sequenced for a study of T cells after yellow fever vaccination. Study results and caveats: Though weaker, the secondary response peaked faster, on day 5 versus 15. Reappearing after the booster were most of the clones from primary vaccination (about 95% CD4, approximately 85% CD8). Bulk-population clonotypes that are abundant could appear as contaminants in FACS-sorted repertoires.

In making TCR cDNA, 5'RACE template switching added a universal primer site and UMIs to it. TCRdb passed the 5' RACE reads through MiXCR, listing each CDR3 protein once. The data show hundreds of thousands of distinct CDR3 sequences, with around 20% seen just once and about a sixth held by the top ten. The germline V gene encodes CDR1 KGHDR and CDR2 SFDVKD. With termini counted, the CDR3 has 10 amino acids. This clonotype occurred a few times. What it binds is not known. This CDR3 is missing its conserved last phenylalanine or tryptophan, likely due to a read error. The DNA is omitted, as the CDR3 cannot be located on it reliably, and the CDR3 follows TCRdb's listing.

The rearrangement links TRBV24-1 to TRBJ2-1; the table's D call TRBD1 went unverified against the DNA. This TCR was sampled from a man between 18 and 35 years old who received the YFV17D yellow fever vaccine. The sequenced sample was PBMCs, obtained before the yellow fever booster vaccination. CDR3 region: CATSPTGASL.